Below, 15 T cell receptor beta chains from the same sample are listed, as sequenced in a study of blood T cell repertoires in COVID-19 (dated by TCRdb to about 2020). Library construction relied on the immunoSEQ multiplex PCR assay. The immuneACCESS repertoire file appears here via TCRdb, limited to in-frame rearrangements. These files lack a portion of the clones; in checked studies, under half of the deficit traces to unresolved V genes, and the cause of the others is not known. In this sample the table shows some 70,000 clones, about 86% of which occur a single time. About 5% of the sample belongs to the ten largest clones. Material: peripheral blood. Receptors were obtained from a man aged 45-65 years with active COVID-19.

The genes are TRBV20-1 and TRBJ1-5, with no clear D. The germline V and J ends were trimmed by 3 bases and 5 bases, with 14 bases remaining between them. Germline CDR1 DFQATT, CDR2 SNEGSKA (reference sequence). CDR3 length equals 14 residues. The CDR3 DNA is TGCAGTGCTAGTTCGGGGATCTTGGATCAGCCCCAGCATTTT. Protein product: CSASSGILDQPQHF.

This clone showed up just a few times. The junction differs from germline at one of its ends, possibly a read error. The chain uses TRBV19 and TRBJ2-1; TRBD1 matches at 9 bases. CDR1 is LNHDA and CDR2 is SQIVND in the germline V gene (reference sequence). This CDR3 has 11 amino acids. The CDR3 DNA is TGTGCCAGTCCCTGGGGACAGGGATGGGTCTTC. This translates into CASPWGQGWVF.

This clone was counted a single time. The chain couples TRBV21-1 to TRBJ2-1; no check of the table's D call, TRBD2, against the DNA was made. TRBV21-1 is assigned pseudogene status. CDR3 length equals 16 residues. The CDR3 protein is CASSYPRDWPYNEQFF. The CDR3 DNA is TGTGCCAGCAGCTACCCCCGGGACTGGCCTTACAATGAGCAGTTCTTC.

The chain joins TRBV11-2 to TRBJ1-2, with TRBD1 matching 12 bases. Looked up from germline, CDR1 is SGHAT and CDR2 is FQNNGV. V shed 5 bases, J shed 2 bases, and the junction held 3 bases outside the gene matches. The CDR3 length is 15 residues. The CDR3 region has the DNA TGTGCCAGCAGCCCCGGGACAGGGGGCAACTATGGCTACACCTTC. Protein sequence: CASSPGTGGNYGYTF.

The chain couples TRBV5-4 to TRBJ1-2, with TRBD1 matching over 7 bases. This CDR3 spans 15 amino acids. Losses at the gene ends were 0 bases for V and 6 bases for J; bases not matched to a gene: 8. Germline-derived CDR1 and CDR2 are SGHNT and YYREEE (reference sequence). CDR3 sequence reads: CASSLDMTGTNGYTF. The CDR3 DNA reads as TGTGCCAGCAGCTTGGATATGACAGGGACCAATGGCTACACCTTC.

The CDR3 nucleotides are TGTGCCAGCTCACCCCCGGGGGGGCTCGCTGAAGCTTTCTTT. Translation: CASSPPGGLAEAFF. The V call is TRBV18, the J call TRBJ1-1; D perhaps matches TRBD1 (6 bases). The germline gives CDR1 KGHSH, CDR2 LQKENI. The V gene lost 3 bases and the J gene lost 6 bases, with 14 bases spanning the gap. This CDR3 has 14 residues.

The chain combines TRBV20-1 with TRBJ2-2; 11 bases are a match to TRBD2. V was pared by 3 bases and J by 5 bases, with 11 bases of the junction left unmatched. Germline V gene sequence: CDR1 DFQATT, CDR2 SNEGSKA (reference sequence). The CDR3 is made up of 17 amino acids. For the CDR3, the DNA is TGCAGTGCTAGTTACCCTGGGGGACTAGCGGTTACCGGGGAGCTGTTTTTT. As protein: CSASYPGGLAVTGELFF.

The rearrangement links TRBV5-1 to TRBJ2-5, with a weak D call TRBD2 (5 bases). The CDR3 is 13 amino acids. V was shortened by 0 bases and J by 4 bases, with 7 bases between the two germline ends. In germline, CDR1 is SGHRS, CDR2 YFSETQ. The CDR3 region is CASSLGLSETQYF. Here the CDR3 DNA reads TGCGCCAGCAGCTTGGGACTATCAGAGACCCAGTACTTC.

The genes are TRBV5-4 and TRBJ2-7; D might be TRBD1 (7 bases). There are 13 residues in the CDR3. Per germline, CDR1 SGHNT and CDR2 YYREEE (reference sequence). Trimming pared 4 bases from V and 2 bases from J, leaving 10 bases between. The CDR3 DNA reads TGTGCCAGCAGCCGGGGGACAGCCTACGAGCAGTACTTC. Translation: CASSRGTAYEQYF.

This clone was detected only a few times. This chain joins TRBV19 and TRBJ1-2, with 7 positions matching TRBD1. Germline assignment: CDR1 LNHDA and CDR2 SQIVND (reference sequence). Trimming at V came to 5 bases and at J to 8 bases, leaving 8 bases not matched to a gene. This CDR3 is 13 amino acids long. As DNA, the CDR3 is TGTGCCAGTAGTTCAACAGGGGACGGCGGCTACACCTTC. Translating gives CASSSTGDGGYTF.

This clone was found once. This rearrangement joins TRBV7-9 to TRBJ2-5; 8 bases agree with TRBD2. The CDR3 contains 16 residues. Germline V gene data show CDR1 as SEHNR and CDR2 as FQNEAQ (reference sequence). With V trimmed by 8 bases and J by 0 bases, 11 bases remained unmatched. The CDR3 protein is CASSSRASGYQETQYF. CDR3 nucleotides: TGTGCCAGCTCCTCCCGGGCTAGCGGGTACCAAGAGACCCAGTACTTC. The full variable domain, rest sourced from reference TRBV7-9 and TRBJ2-5, is DTGVSQNPRHKITKRGQNVTFRCDPISEHNRLYWYRQTLGQGPEFLTYFQNEAQLEKSRLLSDRFSAERPKGSFSTLEIQRTEQGDSAMYLCASSSRASGYQETQYFGPGTRLLVL.

J is TRBJ2-2 and V is TRBV5-1; the D gene is possibly TRBD2 (7 bases). CDR1 is SGHRS, CDR2 YFSETQ, per germline. Trimming removed 7 bases from V and 3 bases from J, with 16 bases in between. The CDR3 extends over 15 amino acids. CDR3 nucleotides: TGCGCCAGCCTCCTGGGGGGGGCAGACACCGGGGAGCTGTTTTTT. Amino acid sequence: CASLLGGADTGELFF.

In this sample, this clone turned up once. The chain uses TRBV18 and TRBJ2-5; 8 bases line up with TRBD1. Germline V gene sequence: CDR1 KGHSH, CDR2 LQKENI. This CDR3 comprises 15 residues. V was pared by 0 bases and J by 5 bases, with 5 bases of the junction left unmatched. DNA for the CDR3: TGTGCCAGCTCACCACCGACAGGGGCCGGGGAGACCCAGTACTTC. Amino acid sequence: CASSPPTGAGETQYF. Filled out from reference TRBV18 and TRBJ2-5, the complete variable domain reads NAGVMQNPRHLVRRRGQEARLRCSPMKGHSHVYWYRQLPEEGLKFMVYLQKENIIDESGMPKERFSAEFPKEGPSILRIQQVVRGDSAAYFCASSPPTGAGETQYFGPGTRLLVL.

This clone is judged medium-sized. V and J are TRBV7-9 and TRBJ1-4, with D possibly TRBD1 on 5 matching bases. V gave up 5 bases and J gave up 4 bases, with 11 bases separating them. The CDR3 has 14 amino acids. Germline CDR1 SEHNR, CDR2 FQNEAQ (reference sequence). CDR3 DNA: TGTGCCAGCAGCCCCGGGGGGTTTAATGAAAAACTGTTTTTT. It is translated as CASSPGGFNEKLFF.

The chain recombines TRBV19 with TRBJ1-6; maybe TRBD1 (5 bases). Deletions cut 3 bases from V and 5 bases from J, with 11 bases between. Germline CDR1 LNHDA, CDR2 SQIVND (reference sequence). CDR3 length: 15 amino acids. Here the CDR3 reads CASSIGTANNSPLHF. The CDR3, as DNA: TGTGCCAGTAGTATCGGGACTGCCAATAATTCACCCCTCCACTTT.